This T cell receptor (beta chain) is from a study of T cells expressing NK-cell markers. Across the whole study: All TCR beta repertoires analysed originated from sorted CD3+CD56+NKG2C+, CD3+CD56+NKG2C- and CD3+CD56-NKG2C+ T cells. The eight sequenced donors comprised seven who were HCMV-seropositive and one who was seronegative. Findings of the study overall: In a group of 5 to 7 donors, dominant NKG2C+ clonotypes represented roughly 1.0-7.5% of CD8+ T cells.

Beta-chain TCR cDNA was generated via 5'RACE template switching with UMIs. TCRdb reanalyzed the 5' RACE reads and collapses them to one entry per CDR3 protein, without DNA. The sample table includes about 460,000 distinct CDR3 sequences. As for this clonotype: Its specificity is unknown.

The CDR3 extends over 14 amino acids. Germline assignment: CDR1 ENHRY and CDR2 SYGVKD. The J gene is TRBJ2-2, the V gene TRBV10-3; the D call of TRBD1 rests on TCRdb alone, since no DNA is present to check it. The sample was blood T cells: a sorted CD56 or NKG2C T cell subset, CD4+ or CD8+ T cells, or bulk PBMC T cells (not recorded which). The clonotype originates from a woman aged 45 to 65 in good health. The CDR3 region is CALRTASNTGELFF.